This T cell receptor beta chain came from a study of blood T cell repertoires in COVID-19. Study background: Samples came from the United States, Italy and Spain, spanning acute and convalescent COVID-19.

The CDR3 runs to 15 residues. The V gene lost 4 bases and the J gene lost 5 bases, with 12 bases spanning the gap. Per the germline V gene, CDR1 is SEHNR and CDR2 is FQNEAQ (reference sequence). Under the authors' procedure: Researchers report that nucleated cell counts were estimated from reference gene primer amplification. Sequenced by immunoSEQ multiplex PCR; TCRdb stores in-frame clones only, minus some. V and J calls and clone size are as listed in that table; D and trimming were resolved from the DNA. The data hold fewer than 100,000 clones, with around 87% observed a single time. The sequence came from a human donor in a cohort sampled during active COVID-19. This rearrangement joins TRBV7-9 to TRBJ1-6, with a weak D call TRBD1 (5 bases). Input material: peripheral blood. This chain's CDR3 is CASSSQGQNNSPLHF. Written as DNA, the CDR3 is TGTGCCAGCAGCTCTCAAGGACAAAATAATTCACCCCTCCACTTT.